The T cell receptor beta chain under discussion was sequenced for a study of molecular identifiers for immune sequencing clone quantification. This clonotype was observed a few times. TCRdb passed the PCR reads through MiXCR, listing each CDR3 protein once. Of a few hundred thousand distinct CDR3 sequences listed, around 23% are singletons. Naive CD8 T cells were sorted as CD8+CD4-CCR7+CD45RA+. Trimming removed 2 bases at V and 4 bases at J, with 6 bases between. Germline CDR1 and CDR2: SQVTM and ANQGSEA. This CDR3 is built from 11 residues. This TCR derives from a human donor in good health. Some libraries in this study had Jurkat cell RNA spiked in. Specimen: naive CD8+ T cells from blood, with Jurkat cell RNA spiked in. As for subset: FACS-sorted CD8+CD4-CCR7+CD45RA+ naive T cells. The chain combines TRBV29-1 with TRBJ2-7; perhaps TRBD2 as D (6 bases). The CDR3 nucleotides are TGCAGCGTTGAACTAGCGTACGAGCAGTACTTC. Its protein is CSVELAYEQYF.